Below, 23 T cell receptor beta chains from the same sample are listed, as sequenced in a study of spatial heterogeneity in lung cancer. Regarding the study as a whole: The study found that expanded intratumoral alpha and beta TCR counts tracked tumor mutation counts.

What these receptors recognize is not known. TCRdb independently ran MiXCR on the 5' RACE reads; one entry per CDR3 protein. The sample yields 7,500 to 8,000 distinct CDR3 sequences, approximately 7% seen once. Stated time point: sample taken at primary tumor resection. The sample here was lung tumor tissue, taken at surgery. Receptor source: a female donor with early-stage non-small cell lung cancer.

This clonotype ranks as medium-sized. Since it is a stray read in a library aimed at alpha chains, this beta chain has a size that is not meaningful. CDR3 region: CASSQTLGSAGELFF. The CDR3 coding sequence is TGTGCCAGCAGCCAAACACTTGGTAGCGCCGGGGAGCTGTTTTTT. This chain joins TRBV7-3 and TRBJ2-2; possible D gene TRBD2, 5 bases. Deletions cut 5 bases from V and 6 bases from J, with 16 bases between. This CDR3 has 15 amino acids. Germline loops: CDR1 SGHTA, CDR2 FQGTGA.

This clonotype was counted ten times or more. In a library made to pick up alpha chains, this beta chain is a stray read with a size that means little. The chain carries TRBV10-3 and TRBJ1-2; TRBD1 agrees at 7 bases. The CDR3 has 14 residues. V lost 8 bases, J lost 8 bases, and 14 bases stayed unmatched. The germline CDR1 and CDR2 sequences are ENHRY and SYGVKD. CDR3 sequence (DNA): TGTGCCATCGGAGACCCCCAGGGGGGAGAGGGCTACACCTTC. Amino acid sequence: CAIGDPQGGEGYTF.

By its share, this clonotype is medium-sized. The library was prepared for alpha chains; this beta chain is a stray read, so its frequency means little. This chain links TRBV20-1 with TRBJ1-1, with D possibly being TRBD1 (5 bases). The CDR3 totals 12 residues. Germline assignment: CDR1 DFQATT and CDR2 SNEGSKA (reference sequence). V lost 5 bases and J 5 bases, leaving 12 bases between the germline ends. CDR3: CSAGRDQTEAFF. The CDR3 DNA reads TGCAGTGCTGGCAGGGATCAAACTGAAGCTTTCTTT.

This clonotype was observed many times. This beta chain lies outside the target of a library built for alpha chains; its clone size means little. The DNA for the CDR3 is TGTGCCAGCAGGACAGGGGGCAGGAACTATGGCTACACCTTC. Residues: CASRTGGRNYGYTF. This chain connects TRBV28 to TRBJ1-2; TRBD1 aligns across 10 bases. Germline values: CDR1 MDHEN, CDR2 SYDVKM. CDR3 length: 14 amino acids. Losses at the gene ends were 6 bases for V and 2 bases for J; bases not matched to a gene: 3.

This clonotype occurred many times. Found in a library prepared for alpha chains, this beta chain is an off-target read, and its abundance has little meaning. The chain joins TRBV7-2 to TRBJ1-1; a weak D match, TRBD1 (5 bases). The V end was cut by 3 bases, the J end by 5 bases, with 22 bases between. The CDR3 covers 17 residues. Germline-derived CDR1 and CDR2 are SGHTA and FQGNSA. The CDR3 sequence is CASSFRWDESSRTEAFF. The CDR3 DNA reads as TGTGCCAGCAGCTTTCGCTGGGACGAGTCTTCTAGGACTGAAGCTTTCTTT.

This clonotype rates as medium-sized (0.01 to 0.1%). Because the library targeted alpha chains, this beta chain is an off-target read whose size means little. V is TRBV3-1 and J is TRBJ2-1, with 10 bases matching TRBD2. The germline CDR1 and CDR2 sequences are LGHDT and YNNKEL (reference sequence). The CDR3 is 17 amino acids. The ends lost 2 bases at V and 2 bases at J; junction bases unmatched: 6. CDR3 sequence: CASSQRASGSPYNEQFF. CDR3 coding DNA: TGTGCCAGCAGCCAAAGGGCTAGCGGGAGTCCCTACAATGAGCAGTTCTTC.

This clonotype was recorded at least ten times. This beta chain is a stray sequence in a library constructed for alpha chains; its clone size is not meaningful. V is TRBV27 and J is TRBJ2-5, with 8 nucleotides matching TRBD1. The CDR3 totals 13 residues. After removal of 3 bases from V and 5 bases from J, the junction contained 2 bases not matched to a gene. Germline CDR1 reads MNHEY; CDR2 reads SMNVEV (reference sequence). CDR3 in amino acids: CASSLTGEETQYF. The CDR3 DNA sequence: TGTGCCAGCAGTTTGACAGGGGAGGAGACCCAGTACTTC.

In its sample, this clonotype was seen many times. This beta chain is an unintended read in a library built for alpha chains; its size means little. CDR3 protein: CASSLGGSYGYTF. Here the CDR3 DNA reads TGTGCCAGCAGTCTAGGAGGCTCCTATGGCTACACCTTC. The chain joins TRBV28 to TRBJ1-2, with D unclear. Between the trimmed V and J ends, which lost 5 bases and 4 bases, there was a span of 11 bases. Germline lookup yields CDR1 MDHEN and CDR2 SYDVKM. The CDR3 runs to 13 residues.

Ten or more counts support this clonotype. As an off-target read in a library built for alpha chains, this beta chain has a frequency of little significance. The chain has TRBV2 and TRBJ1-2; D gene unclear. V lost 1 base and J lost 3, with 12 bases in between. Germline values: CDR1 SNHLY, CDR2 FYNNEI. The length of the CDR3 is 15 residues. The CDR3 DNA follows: TGTGCCAGCAGTGAAGGCCCGCTGCGAGACTATGGCTACACCTTC. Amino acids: CASSEGPLRDYGYTF.

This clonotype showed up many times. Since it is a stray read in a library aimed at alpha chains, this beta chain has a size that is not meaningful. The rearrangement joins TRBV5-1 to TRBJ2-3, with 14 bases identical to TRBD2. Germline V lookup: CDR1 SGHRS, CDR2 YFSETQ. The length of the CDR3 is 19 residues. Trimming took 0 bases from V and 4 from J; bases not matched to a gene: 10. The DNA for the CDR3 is TGCGCCAGCAGCTTGGCACCGGGACTAGCGGGAGAAAGGGCAGATACGCAGTATTTT. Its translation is CASSLAPGLAGERADTQYF.

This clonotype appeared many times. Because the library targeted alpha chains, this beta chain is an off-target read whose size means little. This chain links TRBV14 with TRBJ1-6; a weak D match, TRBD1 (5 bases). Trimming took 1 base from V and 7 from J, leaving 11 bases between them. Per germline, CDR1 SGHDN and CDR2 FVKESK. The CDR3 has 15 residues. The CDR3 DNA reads TGTGCCAGCAGCCAAGGCAGGGAGGGCAATTCACCCCTCCACTTT. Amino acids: CASSQGREGNSPLHF.

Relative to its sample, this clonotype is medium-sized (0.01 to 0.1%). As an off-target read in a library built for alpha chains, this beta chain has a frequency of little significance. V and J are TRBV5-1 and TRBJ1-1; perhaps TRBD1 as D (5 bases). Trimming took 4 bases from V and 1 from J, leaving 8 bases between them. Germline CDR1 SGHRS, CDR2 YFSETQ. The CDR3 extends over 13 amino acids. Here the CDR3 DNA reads TGCGCCAGCAGCGTCGGACAGAACACTGAAGCTTTCTTT. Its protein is CASSVGQNTEAFF.

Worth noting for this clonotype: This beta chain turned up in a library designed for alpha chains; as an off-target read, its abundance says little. CDR3 nucleotide sequence: TGTGCCACCCTCCCGCGGGGGCCCCAAGAGACCCAGTACTTC. Translating it yields CATLPRGPQETQYF. The genes are TRBV7-2 and TRBJ2-5; weak D call: TRBD2 (7 bases). Trimming cost V 10 bases and J 1 base, with 16 bases left between them. Germline V gives CDR1 SGHTA, CDR2 FQGNSA. CDR3 length: 14 residues.

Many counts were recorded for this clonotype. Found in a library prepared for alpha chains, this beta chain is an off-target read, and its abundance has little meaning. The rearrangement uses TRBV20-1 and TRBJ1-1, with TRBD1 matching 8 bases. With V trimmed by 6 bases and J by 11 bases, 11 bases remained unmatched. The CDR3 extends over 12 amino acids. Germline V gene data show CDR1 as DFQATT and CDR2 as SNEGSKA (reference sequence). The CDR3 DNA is TGCAGTGCATCTGGACAGGGCCTGAGGGCTTTCTTT. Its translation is CSASGQGLRAFF.

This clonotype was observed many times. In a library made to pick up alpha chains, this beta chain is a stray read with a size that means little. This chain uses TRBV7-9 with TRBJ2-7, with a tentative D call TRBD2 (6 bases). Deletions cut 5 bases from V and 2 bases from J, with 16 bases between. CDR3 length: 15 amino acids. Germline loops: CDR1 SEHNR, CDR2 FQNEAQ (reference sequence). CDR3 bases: TGTGCCAGCAGCGTCCGGGACTCTCCTACCTACGAGCAGTACTTC. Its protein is CASSVRDSPTYEQYF.

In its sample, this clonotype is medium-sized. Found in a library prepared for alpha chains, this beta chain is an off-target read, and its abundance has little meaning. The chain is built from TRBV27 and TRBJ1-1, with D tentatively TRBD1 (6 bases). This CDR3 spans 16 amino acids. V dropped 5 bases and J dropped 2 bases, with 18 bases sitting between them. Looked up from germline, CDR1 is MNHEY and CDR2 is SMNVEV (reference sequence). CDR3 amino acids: CASSRRGRWGNTEAFF. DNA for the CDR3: TGTGCCAGCAGTCGCCGGGGGCGGTGGGGAAACACTGAAGCTTTCTTT.

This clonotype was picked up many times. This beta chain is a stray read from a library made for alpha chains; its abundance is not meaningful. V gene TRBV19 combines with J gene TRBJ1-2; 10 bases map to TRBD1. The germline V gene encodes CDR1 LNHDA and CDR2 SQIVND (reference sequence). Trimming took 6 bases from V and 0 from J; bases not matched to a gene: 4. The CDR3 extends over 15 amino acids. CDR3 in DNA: TGTGCCAGTAGGTCCGGGACAGGGGCTAACTATGGCTACACCTTC. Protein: CASRSGTGANYGYTF.

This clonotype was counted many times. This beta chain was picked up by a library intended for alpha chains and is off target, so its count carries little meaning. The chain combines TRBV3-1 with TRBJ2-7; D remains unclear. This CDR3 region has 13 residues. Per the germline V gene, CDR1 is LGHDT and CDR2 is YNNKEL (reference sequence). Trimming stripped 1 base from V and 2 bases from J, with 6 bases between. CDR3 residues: CASSQARTYEQYF. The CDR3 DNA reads TGTGCCAGCAGCCAAGCCCGAACCTACGAGCAGTACTTC.

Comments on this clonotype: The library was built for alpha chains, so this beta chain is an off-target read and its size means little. The CDR3 reads CASSLETRDTQYF. The CDR3 region has the DNA TGCGCCAGCAGCTTGGAAACTCGAGATACGCAGTATTTT. This chain joins TRBV5-1 and TRBJ2-3, with D uncertain. The CDR3 extends over 13 amino acids. V gave up 0 bases and J gave up 5 bases, with 7 bases separating them. Germline CDR1 and CDR2: SGHRS and YFSETQ.

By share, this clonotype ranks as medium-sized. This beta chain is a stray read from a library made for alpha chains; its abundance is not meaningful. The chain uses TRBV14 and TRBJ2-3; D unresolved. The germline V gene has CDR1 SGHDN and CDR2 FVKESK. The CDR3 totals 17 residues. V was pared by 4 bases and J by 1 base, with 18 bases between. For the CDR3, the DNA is TGTGCCAGCAGCCCCTTTATCCGGGCTCTTGGCACAGATACGCAGTATTTT. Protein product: CASSPFIRALGTDTQYF. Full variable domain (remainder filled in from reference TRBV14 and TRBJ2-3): EAGVTQFPSHSVIEKGQTVTLRCDPISGHDNLYWYRRVMGKEIKFLLHFVKESKQDESGMPNNRFLAERTGGTYSTLKVQPAELEDSGVYFCASSPFIRALGTDTQYFGPGTRLTVL.

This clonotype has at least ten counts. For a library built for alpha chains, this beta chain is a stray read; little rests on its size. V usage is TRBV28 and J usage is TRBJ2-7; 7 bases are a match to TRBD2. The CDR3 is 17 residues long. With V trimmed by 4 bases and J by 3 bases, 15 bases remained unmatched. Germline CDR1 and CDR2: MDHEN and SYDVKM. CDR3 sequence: CASSSGGRGRSGYEQYF. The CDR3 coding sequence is TGTGCCAGCAGTTCGGGAGGACGAGGGAGGTCAGGCTACGAGCAGTACTTC. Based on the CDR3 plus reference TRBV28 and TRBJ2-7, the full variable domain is DVKVTQSSRYLVKRTGEKVFLECVQDMDHENMFWYRQDPGLGLRLIYFSYDVKMKEKGDIPEGYSVSREKKERFSLILESASTNQTSMYLCASSSGGRGRSGYEQYFGPGTRLTVT.

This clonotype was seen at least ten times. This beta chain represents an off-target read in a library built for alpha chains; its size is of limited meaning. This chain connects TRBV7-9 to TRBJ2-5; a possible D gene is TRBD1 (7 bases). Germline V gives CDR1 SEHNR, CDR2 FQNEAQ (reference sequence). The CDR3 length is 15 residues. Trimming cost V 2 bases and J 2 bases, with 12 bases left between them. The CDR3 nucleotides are TGTGCCAGCAGCTTAAACTCAGGGGGGCAAGAGACCCAGTACTTC. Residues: CASSLNSGGQETQYF.

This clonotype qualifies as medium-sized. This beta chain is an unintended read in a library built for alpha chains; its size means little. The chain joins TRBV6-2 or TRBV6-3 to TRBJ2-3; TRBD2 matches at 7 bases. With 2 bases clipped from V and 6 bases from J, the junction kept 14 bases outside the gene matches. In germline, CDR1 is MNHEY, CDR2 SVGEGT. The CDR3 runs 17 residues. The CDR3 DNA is TGTGCCAGCAGTTACCCGCGGGAGTCAGCTGGTGCGGATACGCAGTATTTT. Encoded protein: CASSYPRESAGADTQYF.